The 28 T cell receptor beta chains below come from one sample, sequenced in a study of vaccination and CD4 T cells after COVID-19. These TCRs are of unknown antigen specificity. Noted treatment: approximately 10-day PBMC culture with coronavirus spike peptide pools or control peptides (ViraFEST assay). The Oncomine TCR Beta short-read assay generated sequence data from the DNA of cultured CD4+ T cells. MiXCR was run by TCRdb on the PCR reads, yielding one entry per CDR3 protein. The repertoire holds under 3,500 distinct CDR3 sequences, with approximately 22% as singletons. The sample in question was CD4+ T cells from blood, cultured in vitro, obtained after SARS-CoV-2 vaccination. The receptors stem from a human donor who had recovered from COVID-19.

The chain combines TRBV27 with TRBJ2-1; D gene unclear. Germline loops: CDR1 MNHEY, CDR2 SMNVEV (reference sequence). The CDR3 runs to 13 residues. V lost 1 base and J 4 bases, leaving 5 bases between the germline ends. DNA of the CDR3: TGTGCCAGCAGTTTATTGGAGTACAATGAGCAGTTCTTC. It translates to CASSLLEYNEQFF.

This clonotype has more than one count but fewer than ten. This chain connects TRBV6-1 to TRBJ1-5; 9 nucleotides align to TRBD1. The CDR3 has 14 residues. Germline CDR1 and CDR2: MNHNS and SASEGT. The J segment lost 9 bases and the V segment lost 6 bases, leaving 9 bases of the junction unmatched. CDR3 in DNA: TGTGCCAGCAGAGACAGGGGGATCTCCGGGCCCCAGCATTTT. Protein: CASRDRGISGPQHF.

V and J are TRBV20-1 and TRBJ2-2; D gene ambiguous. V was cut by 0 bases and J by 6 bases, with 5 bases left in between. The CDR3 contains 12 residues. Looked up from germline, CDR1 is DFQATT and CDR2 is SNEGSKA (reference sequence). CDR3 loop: CSARDHAGELFF. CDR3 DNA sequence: TGCAGTGCTAGAGATCATGCCGGGGAGCTGTTTTTT.

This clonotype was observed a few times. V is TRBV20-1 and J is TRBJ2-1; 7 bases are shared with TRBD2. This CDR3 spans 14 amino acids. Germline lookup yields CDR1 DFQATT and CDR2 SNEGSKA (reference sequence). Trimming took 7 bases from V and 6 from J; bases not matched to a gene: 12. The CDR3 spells CSVGSSGALNEQFF. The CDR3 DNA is TGCAGTGTTGGGTCCAGCGGGGCACTCAATGAGCAGTTCTTC.

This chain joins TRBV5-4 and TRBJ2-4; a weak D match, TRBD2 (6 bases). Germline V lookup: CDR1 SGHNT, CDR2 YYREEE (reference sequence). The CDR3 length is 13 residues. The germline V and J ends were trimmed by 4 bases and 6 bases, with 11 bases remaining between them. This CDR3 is CASSPAGRNIQYF. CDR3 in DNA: TGTGCCAGCAGCCCCGCCGGGAGAAACATTCAGTACTTC. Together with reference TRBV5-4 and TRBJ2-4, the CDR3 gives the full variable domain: ETGVTQSPTHLIKTRGQQVTLRCSSQSGHNTVSWYQQALGQGPQFIFQYYREEENGRGNFPPRFSGLQFPNYSSELNVNALELDDSALYLCASSPAGRNIQYFGAGTRLSVL.

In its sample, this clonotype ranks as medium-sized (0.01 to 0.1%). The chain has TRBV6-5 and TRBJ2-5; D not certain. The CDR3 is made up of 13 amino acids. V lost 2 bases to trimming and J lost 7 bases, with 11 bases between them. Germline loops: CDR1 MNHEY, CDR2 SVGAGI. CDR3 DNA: TGTGCCAGCAGTTACCCCGGAGAAGGGACCCAGTACTTC. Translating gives CASSYPGEGTQYF.

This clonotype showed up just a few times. The CDR3 DNA is TGTGCCATCAGTGCTCAGGGGGTGAACACTGAAGCTTTCTTT. Amino acids: CAISAQGVNTEAFF. The chain carries TRBV10-3 and TRBJ1-1; TRBD1 aligns across 7 bases. This CDR3 comprises 14 residues. Trimming removed 4 bases from V and 0 bases from J; junction bases left unmatched: 2. Germline CDR1 ENHRY, CDR2 SYGVKD.

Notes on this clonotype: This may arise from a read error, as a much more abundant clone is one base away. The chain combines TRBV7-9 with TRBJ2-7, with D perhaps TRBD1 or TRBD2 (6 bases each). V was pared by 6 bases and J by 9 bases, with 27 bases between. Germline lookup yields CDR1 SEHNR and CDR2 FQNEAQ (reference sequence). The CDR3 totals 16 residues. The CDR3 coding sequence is TGTGCCAGCAGTCTGGTCGGCGGCGGGACAATCGGCAGGCAGTACTTC. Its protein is CASSLVGGGTIGRQYF. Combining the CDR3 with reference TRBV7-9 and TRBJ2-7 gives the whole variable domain DTGVSQNPRHKITKRGQNVTFRCDPISEHNRLYWYRQTLGQGPEFLTYFQNEAQLEKSRLLSDRFSAERPKGSFSTLEIQRTEQGDSAMYLCASSLVGGGTIGRQYFGPGTRLTVT.

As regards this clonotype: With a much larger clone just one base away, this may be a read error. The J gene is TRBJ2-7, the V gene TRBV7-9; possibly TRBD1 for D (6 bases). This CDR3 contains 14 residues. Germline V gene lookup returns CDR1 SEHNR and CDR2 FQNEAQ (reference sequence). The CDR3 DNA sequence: TGTGCCAACAGCACACAAGCAGGGGTGCGCGAGCAGTACTTC. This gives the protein CANSTQAGVREQYF.

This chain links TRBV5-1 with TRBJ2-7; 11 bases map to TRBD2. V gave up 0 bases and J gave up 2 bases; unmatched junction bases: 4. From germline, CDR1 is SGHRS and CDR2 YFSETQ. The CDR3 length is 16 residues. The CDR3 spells CASSLGGTSGTYEQYF. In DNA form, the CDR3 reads TGCGCCAGCAGCTTGGGGGGGACTAGCGGAACCTACGAGCAGTACTTC.

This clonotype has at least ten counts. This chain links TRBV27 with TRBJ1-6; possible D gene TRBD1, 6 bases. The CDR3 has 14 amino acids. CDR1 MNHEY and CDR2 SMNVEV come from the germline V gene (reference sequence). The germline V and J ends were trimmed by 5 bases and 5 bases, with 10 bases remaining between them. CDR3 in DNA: TGTGCCAGCAGTGCCAACAGGGATAATTCACCCCTCCACTTT. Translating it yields CASSANRDNSPLHF.

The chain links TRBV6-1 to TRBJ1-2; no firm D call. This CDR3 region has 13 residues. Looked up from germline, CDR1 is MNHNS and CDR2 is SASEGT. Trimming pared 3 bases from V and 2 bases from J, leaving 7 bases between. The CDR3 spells CASSDPLNYGYTF. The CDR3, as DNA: TGTGCCAGCAGTGACCCGTTAAACTATGGCTACACCTTC.

This CDR3 is CASSLGQNQASPLHF. DNA for the CDR3: TGTGCCAGCAGCTTGGGCCAAAACCAGGCTTCACCCCTCCACTTT. This chain joins TRBV7-9 and TRBJ1-6, with D unclear. Per germline, CDR1 SEHNR and CDR2 FQNEAQ (reference sequence). The CDR3 runs 15 residues. V lost 3 bases and J 9 bases, leaving 15 bases between the germline ends.

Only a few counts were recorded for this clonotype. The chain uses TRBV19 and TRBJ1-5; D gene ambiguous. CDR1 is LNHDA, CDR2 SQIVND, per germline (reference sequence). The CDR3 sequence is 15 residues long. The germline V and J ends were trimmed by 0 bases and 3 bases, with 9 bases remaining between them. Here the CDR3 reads CASSIEDFFNQPQHF. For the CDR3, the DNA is TGTGCCAGTAGTATAGAGGACTTCTTCAATCAGCCCCAGCATTTT.

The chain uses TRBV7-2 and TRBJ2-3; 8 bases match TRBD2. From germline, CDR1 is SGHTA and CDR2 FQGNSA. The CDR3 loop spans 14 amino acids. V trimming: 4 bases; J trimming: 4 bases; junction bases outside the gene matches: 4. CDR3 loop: CASSSSGGADTQYF. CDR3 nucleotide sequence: TGTGCCAGCAGCTCGTCCGGGGGGGCAGATACGCAGTATTTT.

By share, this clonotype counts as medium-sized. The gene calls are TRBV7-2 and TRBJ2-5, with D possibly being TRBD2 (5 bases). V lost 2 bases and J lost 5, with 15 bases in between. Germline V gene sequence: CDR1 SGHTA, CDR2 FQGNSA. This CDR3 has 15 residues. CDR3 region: CASSLQSGVGETQYF. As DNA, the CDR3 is TGTGCCAGCAGCTTACAGTCCGGGGTTGGGGAGACCCAGTACTTC.

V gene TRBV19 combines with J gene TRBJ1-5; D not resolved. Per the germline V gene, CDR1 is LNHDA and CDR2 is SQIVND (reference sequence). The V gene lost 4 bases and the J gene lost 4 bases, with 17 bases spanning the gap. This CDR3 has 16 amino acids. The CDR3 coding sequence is TGTGCCAGTAGTAGTCCCGGTTATCCTCGTAATCAGCCCCAGCATTTT. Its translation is CASSSPGYPRNQPQHF.

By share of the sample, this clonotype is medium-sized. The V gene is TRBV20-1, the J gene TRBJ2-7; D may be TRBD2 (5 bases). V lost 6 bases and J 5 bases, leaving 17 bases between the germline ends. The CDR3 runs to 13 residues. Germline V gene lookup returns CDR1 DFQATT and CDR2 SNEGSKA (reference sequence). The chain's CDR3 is CSALAGREHEQYF. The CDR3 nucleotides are TGCAGTGCCCTGGCGGGCCGCGAACACGAGCAGTACTTC.

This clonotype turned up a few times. The CDR3 reads CASTSEGGINSPLHF. The CDR3 region has the DNA TGTGCCAGCACCTCTGAGGGGGGAATTAATTCACCCCTCCACTTT. The chain uses TRBV27 and TRBJ1-6; tentatively, D is TRBD1 (6 bases). From germline, CDR1 is MNHEY and CDR2 SMNVEV (reference sequence). There are 15 residues in the CDR3. Between the trimmed V and J ends, which lost 7 bases and 6 bases, there was a span of 16 bases.

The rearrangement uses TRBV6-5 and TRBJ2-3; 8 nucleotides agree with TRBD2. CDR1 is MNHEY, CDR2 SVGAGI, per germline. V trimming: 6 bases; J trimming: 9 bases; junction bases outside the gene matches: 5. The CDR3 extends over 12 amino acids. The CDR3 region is CASRNSGGTQYF. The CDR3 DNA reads TGTGCCAGCAGAAACTCGGGGGGGACGCAGTATTTT.

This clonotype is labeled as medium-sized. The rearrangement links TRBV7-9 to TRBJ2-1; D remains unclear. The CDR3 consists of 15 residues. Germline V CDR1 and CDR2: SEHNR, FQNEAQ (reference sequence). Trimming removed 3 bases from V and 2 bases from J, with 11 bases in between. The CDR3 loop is CASSFTGPPYNEQFF. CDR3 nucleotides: TGTGCCAGCAGCTTTACCGGGCCCCCCTACAATGAGCAGTTCTTC.

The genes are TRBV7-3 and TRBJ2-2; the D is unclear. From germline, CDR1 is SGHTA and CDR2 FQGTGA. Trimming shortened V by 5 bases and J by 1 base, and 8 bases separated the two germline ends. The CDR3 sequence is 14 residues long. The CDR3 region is CASSPHRNTGELFF. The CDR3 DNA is TGTGCCAGCAGCCCCCACAGGAACACCGGGGAGCTGTTTTTT.

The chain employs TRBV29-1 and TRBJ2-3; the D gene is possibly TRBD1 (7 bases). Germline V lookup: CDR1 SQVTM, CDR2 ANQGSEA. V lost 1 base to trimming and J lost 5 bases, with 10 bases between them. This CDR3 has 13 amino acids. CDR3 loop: CSVEAQGGDTQYF. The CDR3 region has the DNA TGCAGCGTTGAAGCCCAGGGGGGAGATACGCAGTATTTT.

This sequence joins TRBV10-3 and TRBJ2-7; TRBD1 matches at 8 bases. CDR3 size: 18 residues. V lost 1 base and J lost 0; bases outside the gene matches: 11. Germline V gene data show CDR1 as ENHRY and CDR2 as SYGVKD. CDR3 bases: TGTGCCATCAGTGAGTGGGGGGACAGGTCGGGGAGCTCCTACGAGCAGTACTTC. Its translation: CAISEWGDRSGSSYEQYF.

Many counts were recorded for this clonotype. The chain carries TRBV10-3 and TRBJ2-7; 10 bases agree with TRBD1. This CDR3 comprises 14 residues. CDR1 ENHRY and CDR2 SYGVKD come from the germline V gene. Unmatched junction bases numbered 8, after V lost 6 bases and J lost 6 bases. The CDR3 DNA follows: TGTGCCATCAGACGACAGGGGGCGGAAGTCGAGCAGTACTTC. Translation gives CAIRRQGAEVEQYF.

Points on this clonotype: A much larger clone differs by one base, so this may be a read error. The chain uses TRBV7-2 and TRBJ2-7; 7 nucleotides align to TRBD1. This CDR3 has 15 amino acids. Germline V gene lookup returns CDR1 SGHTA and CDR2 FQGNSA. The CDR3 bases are TGTGCCAGCAGCCCCAGAAATTCACAGGGGAACGAGCAGTGCTTC. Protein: CASSPRNSQGNEQCF. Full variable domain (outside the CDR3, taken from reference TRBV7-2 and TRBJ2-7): GAGVSQSPSNKVTEKGKDVELRCDPISGHTALYWYRQSLGQGLEFLIYFQGNSAPDKSGLPSDRFSAERTGGSVSTLTIQRTQQEDSAVYLCASSPRNSQGNEQCFGPGTRLTVT.

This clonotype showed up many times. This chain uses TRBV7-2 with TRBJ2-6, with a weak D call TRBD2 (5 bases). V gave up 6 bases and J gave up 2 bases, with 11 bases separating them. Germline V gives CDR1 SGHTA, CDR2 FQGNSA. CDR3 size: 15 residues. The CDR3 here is CASRAVSPGANVLTF. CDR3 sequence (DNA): TGTGCCAGCAGAGCGGTAAGCCCTGGGGCCAACGTCCTGACTTTC.

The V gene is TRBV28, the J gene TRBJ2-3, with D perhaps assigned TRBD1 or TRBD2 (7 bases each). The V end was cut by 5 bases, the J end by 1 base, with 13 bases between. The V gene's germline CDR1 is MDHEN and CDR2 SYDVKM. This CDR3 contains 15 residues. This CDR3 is CASSRSGGGTDTQYF. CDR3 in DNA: TGTGCCAGCAGTAGATCAGGGGGGGGCACAGATACGCAGTATTTT.